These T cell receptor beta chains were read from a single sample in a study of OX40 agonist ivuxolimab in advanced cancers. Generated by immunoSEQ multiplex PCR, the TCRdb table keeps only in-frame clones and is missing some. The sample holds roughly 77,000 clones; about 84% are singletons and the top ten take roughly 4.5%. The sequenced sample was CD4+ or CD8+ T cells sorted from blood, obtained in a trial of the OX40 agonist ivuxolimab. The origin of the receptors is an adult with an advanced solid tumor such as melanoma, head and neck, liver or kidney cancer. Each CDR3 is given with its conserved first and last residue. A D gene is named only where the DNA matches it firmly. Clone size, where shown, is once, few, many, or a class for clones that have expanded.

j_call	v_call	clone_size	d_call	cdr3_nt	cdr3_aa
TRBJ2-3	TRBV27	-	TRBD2	TGTGCCAGCAAAACTAGCGGGGCCTCCTATACGCAGTATTTT	CASKTSGASYTQYF
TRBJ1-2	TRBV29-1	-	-	TGCAGCGTTTCTCCAGGGGCTAACTATGGCTACACCTTC	CSVSPGANYGYTF
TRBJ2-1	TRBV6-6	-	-	TGTGCCAGCAGTGCTACGGGACCCCAAAGTGGTGAGCAGTTCTTC	CASSATGPQSGEQFF
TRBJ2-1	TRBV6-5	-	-	TGTGCCAGCAGTTTGGTGGGAAGCTCCTACAATGAGCAGTTCTTC	CASSLVGSSYNEQFF
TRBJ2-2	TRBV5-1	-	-	TGCGCCAGCAGCTTTTCGGACCCCACCGGGGAGCTGTTTTTT	CASSFSDPTGELFF
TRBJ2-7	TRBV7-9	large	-	TGTGCCAGCAGCTTTGCAGGGGTTAACTACGAGCAGTACTTC	CASSFAGVNYEQYF
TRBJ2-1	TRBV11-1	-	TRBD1	TGTGCCAGCAGCTTGGGTTTGGGCAGGGGGTCGTACAATGAGCAGTTCTTC	CASSLGLGRGSYNEQFF
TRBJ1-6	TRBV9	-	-	TGTGCCAGCAGCGAGACCAGCTCCTATAATTCACCCCTCCACTTT	CASSETSSYNSPLHF
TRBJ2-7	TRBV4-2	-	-	TGTGCCAGCAGCCGGACCGTACAGGACCAAAGCTCCTACGAGCAGTACTTC	CASSRTVQDQSSYEQYF
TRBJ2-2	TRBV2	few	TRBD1	TGTGCCAGTAAGACAGGGTCCCACACCGGGGAGCTGTTTTTT	CASKTGSHTGELFF
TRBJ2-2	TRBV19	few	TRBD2	TGTGCCAGTAGTGGCGGGAGCCTCTCCTTCAACACCGGGGAGCTGTTTTTT	CASSGGSLSFNTGELFF
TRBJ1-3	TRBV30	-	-	TGTGCCTGGAGTGTACAATTCACCGCTGGAAACACCATATATTTT	CAWSVQFTAGNTIYF
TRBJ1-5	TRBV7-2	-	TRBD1	TGTGCCAGCAGCACCCAGGGGGCAGTAGGACAGCCCCAGCATTTT	CASSTQGAVGQPQHF
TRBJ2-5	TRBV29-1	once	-	TGCAGCGTTGTTTCAGGAGGAGAGACCCAGTACTTC	CSVVSGGETQYF
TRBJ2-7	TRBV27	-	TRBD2	TGTGCCAGCAGAATAACCGGGACTATCTCCTACGAGCAGTACTTC	CASRITGTISYEQYF
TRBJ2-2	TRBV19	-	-	TGTGCCAGTAAAGGGGCAGGTTACACCGGGGAGCTGTTTTTT	CASKGAGYTGELFF
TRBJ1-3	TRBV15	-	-	TGTGCCACCGGGACTGACACCCATATCTCTGGAAACACCATATATTTT	CATGTDTHISGNTIYF
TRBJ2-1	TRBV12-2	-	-	TGTGCAAGTCGCCCTAAGCGGCGGCGGGAGGGCACCTACAATGAGCAGTTCTTC	CASRPKRRREGTYNEQFF
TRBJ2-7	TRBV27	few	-	TGTGCCAGCAGTACGGGACGCTTCGGCGAGCAGTACTTC	CASSTGRFGEQYF
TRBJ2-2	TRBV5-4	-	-	TGTGCCAGCAGCTCCGGGACATATAACACCGGGGAGCTGTTTTTT	CASSSGTYNTGELFF
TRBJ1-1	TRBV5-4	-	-	TGTGCCAGCAGCTTCGACAGGAACACTGAAGCTTTCTTT	CASSFDRNTEAFF
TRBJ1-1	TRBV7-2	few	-	TGTGCCAGCAGCTTTGGTCCGGGGACTGAAGCTTTCTTT	CASSFGPGTEAFF
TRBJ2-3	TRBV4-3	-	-	TGCGCCAGCAGCCAAGAAAGGGTTCCAGATACGCAGTATTTT	CASSQERVPDTQYF
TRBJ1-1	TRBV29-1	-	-	TGCAGCGTTGCACAGGGAGTGAACACTGAAGCTTTCTTT	CSVAQGVNTEAFF
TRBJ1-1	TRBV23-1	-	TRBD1	TGCGCCAGCAGTCAGTCGGACAGGTCTCTAGGTGTGAACACTGAAGCTTTCTTT	CASSQSDRSLGVNTEAFF
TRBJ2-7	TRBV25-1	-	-	TGTGCCAGCAGTGCCGACTTAAACCAGGGGCCCTACGAGCAGTACTTC	CASSADLNQGPYEQYF
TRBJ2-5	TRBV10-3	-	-	TGTGCCATCAGTGGGACCCAGCCGGGCCAAGAGACCCAGTACTTC	CAISGTQPGQETQYF
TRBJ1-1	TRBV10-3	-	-	TGTGCCATCAGTTTAACAGGCCGGAACACTGAAGCTTTCTTT	CAISLTGRNTEAFF
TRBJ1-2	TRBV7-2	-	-	TGTGCCAGCAGCTCCTCCAGCGGTATCCATGGCTACACCTTC	CASSSSSGIHGYTF
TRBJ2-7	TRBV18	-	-	TGTGCCAGCTCACCGAGATGGGACGAGCAGTACTTC	CASSPRWDEQYF
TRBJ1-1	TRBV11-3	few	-	TGTGCCAGCAGCTTCGGGACTGAAGCTTTCTTT	CASSFGTEAFF
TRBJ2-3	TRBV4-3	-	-	TGCGCCAGCAGCCAAGATCAGGGCCAGGGGTCAGATACGCAGTATTTT	CASSQDQGQGSDTQYF
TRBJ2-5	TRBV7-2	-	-	TGTGCCAGCAGCTTAGGCAGGGAACAGACCCAGTACTTC	CASSLGREQTQYF
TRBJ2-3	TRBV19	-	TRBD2	TGTGCCAGTAGTTTGAAAGGACTAGCGGACACAGATACGCAGTATTTT	CASSLKGLADTDTQYF
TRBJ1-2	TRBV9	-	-	TGTGCCAGCAGCGTAGTTGGGGGAGGATACTATGGCTACACCTTC	CASSVVGGGYYGYTF
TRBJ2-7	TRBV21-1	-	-	TGTGCCAGCAGCAGGCCAGATTGGGACAGCTCCTACGAGCAGTACTTC	CASSRPDWDSSYEQYF
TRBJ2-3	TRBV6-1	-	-	TGTGCCAGCAGTGAACTGAAACTCCACCTTGCAGATACGCAGTATTTT	CASSELKLHLADTQYF
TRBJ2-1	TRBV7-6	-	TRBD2	TGTGCCAGCAGCTTCCCCGGCGGGAGGGCCTCTGATGAGCAGTTCTTC	CASSFPGGRASDEQFF
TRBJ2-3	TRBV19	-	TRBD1	TGTGCCAGTTCCGACAGGGGGGACACAGATACGCAGTATTTT	CASSDRGDTDTQYF
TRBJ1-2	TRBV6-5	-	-	TGTGCCAGCAGTGACCAAACAGGGAACTATGGCTACACCTTC	CASSDQTGNYGYTF
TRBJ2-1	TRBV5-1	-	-	TGCGCCAGCAGCTCCTCGTGGGGAGCGGCTGAGCAGTTCTTC	CASSSSWGAAEQFF
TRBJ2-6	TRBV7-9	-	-	TGTGCCAGCAGCACCAGAGAAGGGGCCAACGTCCTGACTTTC	CASSTREGANVLTF
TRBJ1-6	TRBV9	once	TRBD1	TGTGCCAGCAGCGCCCAGGGGGCGACTGGTTCACCCCTCCACTTT	CASSAQGATGSPLHF
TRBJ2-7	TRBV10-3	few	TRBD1	TGTGCCATCAGTGAGAAGGGACAGGGTCGGCACGAGCAGTACTTC	CAISEKGQGRHEQYF
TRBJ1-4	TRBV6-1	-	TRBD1	TGTGCCAGCAGTGAGGGGACAGGGCATAAGGAAAAACTGTTTTTT	CASSEGTGHKEKLFF
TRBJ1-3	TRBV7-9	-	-	TGTGCCAGCAGAGCCTCTGGAAACACCATATATTTT	CASRASGNTIYF
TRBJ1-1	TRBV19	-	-	TGTGCCAGTAGTCCGATGGGGGGAGCAGTTGTGGCTTTCTTT	CASSPMGGAVVAFF
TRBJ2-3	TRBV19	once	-	TGTGCCAGTAGTATACGTGGAGGGGGGGCCGGTACGCAGTATTTT	CASSIRGGGAGTQYF
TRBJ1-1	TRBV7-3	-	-	TGTGCCAGCAGCTCAGCTCAAAGGACTGAAGCTTTCTTT	CASSSAQRTEAFF
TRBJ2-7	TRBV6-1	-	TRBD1	TGTGCCAGCAGTACAGGGGGCAACGCCTACGAGCAGTACTTC	CASSTGGNAYEQYF
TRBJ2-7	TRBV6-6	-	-	TGTGCCAGCAGTTATATCGGGGCCTACGAGCAGTACTTC	CASSYIGAYEQYF
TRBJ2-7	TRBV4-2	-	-	TGTGCCAGCAGCCAAGTGGAGATAGCCAATGAGCAGTACTTC	CASSQVEIANEQYF
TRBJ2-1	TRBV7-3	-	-	TGTGCCAGCAGCTTATCGAGTAGCGGTTACAATGAGCAGTTCTTC	CASSLSSSGYNEQFF
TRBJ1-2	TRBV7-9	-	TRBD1	TGTGCCAGCCGAGGGGGCGGCCTGACTAACTATGGCTACACCTTC	CASRGGGLTNYGYTF
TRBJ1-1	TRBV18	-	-	TGTGCCAGCTCACCACCGAATGGGGGACCAGCTTTCTTT	CASSPPNGGPAFF
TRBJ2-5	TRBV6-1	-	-	TGTGCCAGCAGTGAGGGGGGGCGGGAGACCCAGTACTTC	CASSEGGRETQYF
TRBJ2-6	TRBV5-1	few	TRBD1	TGCGCCAGCAGCTTGGCGGCAGGGGGTAGTGGGGCCAACGTCCTGACTTTC	CASSLAAGGSGANVLTF
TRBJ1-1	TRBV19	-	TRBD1	TGTGCCAGTAGGGCTAACCGGGACAGACCTGAAGCTTTCTTT	CASRANRDRPEAFF
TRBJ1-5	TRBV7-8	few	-	TGTGCCAGCAGCTTAGGGACGACGGTGAAGAATCAGCCCCAGCATTTT	CASSLGTTVKNQPQHF